This T cell receptor (beta chain) comes out of a study of Ad26.COV2.S vaccination and SARS-CoV-2 variants. Of note for this clone: Its antigen is undetermined.

Regarding the study as a whole: Quantification of TCR breadth and depth may have yielded underestimates of total T cell responses.

TCRdb's table, derived via immunoSEQ multiplex PCR, lists solely in-frame clones and lacks some. The table has over 110,000 clones, roughly 90% seen once. CDR3 size: 11 residues. The germline V and J ends were trimmed by 6 bases and 15 bases, with 18 bases remaining between them. Germline-derived CDR1 and CDR2 are DFQATT and SNEGSKA (reference sequence). This sequence was found in a human donor who had recovered from COVID-19. This specimen consisted of peripheral blood, obtained after recovery from COVID-19. This chain uses TRBV20-1 with TRBJ2-1; D gene unclear. In nucleotides, the CDR3 is TGCAGTGCCCCCGCCGGCAGGTCTTGGTTCTTC. Amino acids: CSAPAGRSWFF.